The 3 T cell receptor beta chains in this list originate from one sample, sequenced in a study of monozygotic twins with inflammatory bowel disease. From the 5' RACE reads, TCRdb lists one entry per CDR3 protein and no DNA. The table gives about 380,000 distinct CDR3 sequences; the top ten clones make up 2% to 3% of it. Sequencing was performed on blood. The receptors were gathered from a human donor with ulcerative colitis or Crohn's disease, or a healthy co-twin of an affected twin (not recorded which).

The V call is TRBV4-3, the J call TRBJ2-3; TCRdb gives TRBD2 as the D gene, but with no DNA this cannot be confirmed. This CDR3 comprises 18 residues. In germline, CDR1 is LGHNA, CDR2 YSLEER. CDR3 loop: CASSPGTSGYVKLDTQYF.

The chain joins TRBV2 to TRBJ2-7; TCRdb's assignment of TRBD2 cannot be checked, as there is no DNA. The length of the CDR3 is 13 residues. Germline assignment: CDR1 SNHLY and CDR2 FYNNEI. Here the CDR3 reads CASSDDSGYEQYF.

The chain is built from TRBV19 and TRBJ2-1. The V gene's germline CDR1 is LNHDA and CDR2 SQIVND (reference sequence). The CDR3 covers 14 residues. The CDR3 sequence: CASSILAWDDEQFF.